A single sample gave rise to the 9 T cell receptor beta chains below, sequenced in a study of T cell responses to AZD1222 COVID-19 vaccine. The data were produced by immunoSEQ multiplex PCR, yet TCRdb's version contains in-frame clones alone and is incomplete. The sample lists about 150,000 clones, less than 90% occurring once. Specimen: peripheral blood, collected on day 0 of AZD1222 vaccination. The receptors were sampled from an adult in good health.

The chain joins TRBV5-1 to TRBJ2-5; weak D call: TRBD2 (6 bases). This CDR3 is built from 14 residues. Germline V lookup: CDR1 SGHRS, CDR2 YFSETQ. V lost 1 base to trimming and J lost 2 bases, with 9 bases between them. The CDR3: CASSLRSGQETQYF. In nucleotides, the CDR3 is TGCGCCAGCAGCTTGAGGAGCGGGCAAGAGACCCAGTACTTC.

V and J are TRBV9 and TRBJ1-2, with D perhaps matching TRBD1 (6 bases). V was shortened by 3 bases and J by 8 bases, with 11 bases between the two germline ends. The CDR3 is made up of 12 amino acids. Germline CDR1 is SGDLS and CDR2 is YYNGEE. The CDR3 region has the DNA TGTGCCAGCAGCGAACAGGGAAGAGGCTACACCTTC. This gives the protein CASSEQGRGYTF.

This chain connects TRBV10-1 to TRBJ2-1; TRBD2 agrees at 9 bases. Germline CDR1 and CDR2: WNHNN and SYGVQD (reference sequence). The CDR3 sequence is 16 residues long. Trimming cost V 0 bases and J 9 bases; bases outside gene matches: 9. The chain's CDR3 is CASSESGSGGSAEQFF. The CDR3 DNA is TGCGCCAGCAGTGAGTCAGGGAGCGGGGGGTCCGCTGAGCAGTTCTTC.

The rearrangement uses TRBV2 and TRBJ1-1; D remains unclear. Germline CDR1 and CDR2: SNHLY and FYNNEI. The V and J ends lost 6 bases and 5 bases respectively, with 7 bases between them. The CDR3 extends over 11 amino acids. The CDR3 spells CASRVVTEAFF. For the CDR3, the DNA is TGTGCCAGCAGGGTAGTGACTGAAGCTTTCTTT.

V and J are TRBV2 and TRBJ2-2; 12 nucleotides line up with TRBD1. The CDR3 sequence is 20 residues long. Germline V gene sequence: CDR1 SNHLY, CDR2 FYNNEI. V shed 7 bases, J shed 0 bases, and the junction held 15 bases outside the gene matches. CDR3 nucleotides: TGTGCCAGCACCCGAACCGGGACAGGGGGCGCGGGTTCGAACACCGGGGAGCTGTTTTTT. Encoded protein: CASTRTGTGGAGSNTGELFF.

This rearrangement joins TRBV21-1 to TRBJ1-4. TRBV21-1 is an annotated pseudogene. The CDR3 spans 16 residues. CDR3 protein: CASSNGGQGPNEKLFF. CDR3 nucleotides: TGTGCCAGCAGCAACGGGGGGCAAGGCCCTAATGAAAAACTGTTTTTT.

This clone was detected once. The rearrangement uses TRBV6-1 and TRBJ1-5; D is ambiguous. CDR1 and CDR2 (germline): MNHNS, SASEGT. The V gene lost 3 bases and the J gene lost 4 bases, with 13 bases spanning the gap. The CDR3 covers 15 residues. The CDR3 DNA follows: TGTGCCAGCAGTGAGGGTCCCCTGGTGAATCAGCCCCAGCATTTT. Amino acids: CASSEGPLVNQPQHF.

The table lists this clone with a few counts. The CDR3 DNA sequence: TGTGCCAGCAGCTTAGGGAGCGGGGGAGCCTACGAGCAGTACTTC. Translated: CASSLGSGGAYEQYF. The J gene is TRBJ2-7, the V gene TRBV13; 8 bases are a match to TRBD2. Germline V gene sequence: CDR1 PRHDT, CDR2 FYEKMQ (reference sequence). The J segment lost 2 bases and the V segment lost 0 bases, leaving 3 bases of the junction unmatched. This CDR3 spans 15 amino acids.

V gene TRBV29-1 combines with J gene TRBJ2-2; D tentatively reads TRBD1 or TRBD2 (6 bases each). Germline V gene lookup returns CDR1 SQVTM and CDR2 ANQGSEA. Trimming left V 6 bases short and J 4 bases short, with 9 bases between. The CDR3 spans 12 residues. CDR3 sequence (DNA): TGCAGCGTACAGGGAGGCACCGGGGAGCTGTTTTTT. Translating it yields CSVQGGTGELFF.